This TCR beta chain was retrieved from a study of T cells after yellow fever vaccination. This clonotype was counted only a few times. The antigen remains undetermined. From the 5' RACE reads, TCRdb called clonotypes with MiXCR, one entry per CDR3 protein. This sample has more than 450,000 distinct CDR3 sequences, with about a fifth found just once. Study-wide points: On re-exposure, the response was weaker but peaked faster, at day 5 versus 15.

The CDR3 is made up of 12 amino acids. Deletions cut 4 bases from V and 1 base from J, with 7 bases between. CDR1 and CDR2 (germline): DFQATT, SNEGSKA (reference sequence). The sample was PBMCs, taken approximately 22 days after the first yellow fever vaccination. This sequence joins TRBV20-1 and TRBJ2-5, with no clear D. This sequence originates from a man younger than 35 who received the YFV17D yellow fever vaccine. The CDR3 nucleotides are TGCAGTGCTACACGGGCCCAAGAGACCCAGTACTTC. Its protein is CSATRAQETQYF.